A single sample is the source of the 2 T cell receptor beta chains below, sequenced in a study of blood T cells in healthy people across ages. A second PCR of 7 to 11 cycles used a sample-barcoded 5' primer and a J-beta primer mix. TCRdb called the 5' RACE reads again in MiXCR, with one record for every CDR3 protein. This sample carries under 700,000 distinct CDR3 sequences, around 24% of them seen once, and the ten largest clones take roughly 10%. The sample was also reused in another study, on T cells of mothers and their children.

Source material: blood. These TCRs come from a boy younger than 18 in good health.

The CDR3 spells CSVSRRDRGDSYEQYF. In DNA, the CDR3 is TGCAGTGTTAGCCGTCGGGACAGGGGAGACTCCTACGAGCAGTACTTC. The rearrangement links TRBV20-1 to TRBJ2-7; 10 bases fit TRBD1. This CDR3 region has 16 residues. After removal of 7 bases from V and 0 bases from J, the junction contained 12 bases not matched to a gene. From germline, CDR1 is DFQATT and CDR2 SNEGSKA (reference sequence).

This clonotype was counted a single time. This rearrangement joins TRBV6-5 to TRBJ1-3; D unresolved. Germline V gene lookup returns CDR1 MNHEY and CDR2 SVGAGI. Deletions cut 5 bases from V and 1 base from J, with 9 bases between. This CDR3 region has 14 residues. CDR3 DNA: TGTGCCAGCAGTCGCGAACTTTCTGGAAACACCATATATTTT. This codes for CASSRELSGNTIYF.